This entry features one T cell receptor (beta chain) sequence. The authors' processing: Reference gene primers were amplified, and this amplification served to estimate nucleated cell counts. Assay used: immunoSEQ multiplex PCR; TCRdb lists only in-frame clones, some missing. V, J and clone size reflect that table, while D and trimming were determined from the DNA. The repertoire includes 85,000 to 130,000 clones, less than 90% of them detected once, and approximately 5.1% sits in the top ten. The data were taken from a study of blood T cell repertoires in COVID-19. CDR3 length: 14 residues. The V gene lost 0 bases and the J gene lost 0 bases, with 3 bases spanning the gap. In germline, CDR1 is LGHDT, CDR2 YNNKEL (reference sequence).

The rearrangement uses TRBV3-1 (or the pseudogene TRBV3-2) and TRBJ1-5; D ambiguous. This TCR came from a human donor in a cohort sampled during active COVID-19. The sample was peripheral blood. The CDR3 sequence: CASSQDRSNQPQHF. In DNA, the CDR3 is TGTGCCAGCAGCCAAGATCGTAGCAATCAGCCCCAGCATTTT.